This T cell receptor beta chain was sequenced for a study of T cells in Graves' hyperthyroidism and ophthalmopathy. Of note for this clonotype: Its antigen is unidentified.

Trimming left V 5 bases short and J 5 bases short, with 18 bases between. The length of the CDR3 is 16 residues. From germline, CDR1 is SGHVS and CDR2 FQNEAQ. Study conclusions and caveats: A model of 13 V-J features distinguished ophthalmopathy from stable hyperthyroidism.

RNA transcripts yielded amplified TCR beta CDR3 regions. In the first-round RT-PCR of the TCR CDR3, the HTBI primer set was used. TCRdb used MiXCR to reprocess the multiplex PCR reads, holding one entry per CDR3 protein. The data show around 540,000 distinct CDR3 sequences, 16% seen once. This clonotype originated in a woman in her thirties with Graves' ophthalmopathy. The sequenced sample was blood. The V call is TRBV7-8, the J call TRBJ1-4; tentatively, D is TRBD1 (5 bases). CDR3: CASSPNRLTWNEKLFF. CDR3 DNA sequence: TGTGCCAGCAGCCCTAACAGGCTTACCTGGAATGAAAAACTGTTTTTT.